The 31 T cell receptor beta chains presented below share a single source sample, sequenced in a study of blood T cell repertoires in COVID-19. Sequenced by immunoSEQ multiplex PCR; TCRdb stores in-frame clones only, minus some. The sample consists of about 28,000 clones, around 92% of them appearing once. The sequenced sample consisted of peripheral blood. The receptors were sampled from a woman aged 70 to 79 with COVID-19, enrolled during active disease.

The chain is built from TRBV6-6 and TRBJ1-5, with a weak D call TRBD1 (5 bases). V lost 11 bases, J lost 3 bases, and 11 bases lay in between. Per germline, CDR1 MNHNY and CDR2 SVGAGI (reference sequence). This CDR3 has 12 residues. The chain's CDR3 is CAVRGFNQPQHF. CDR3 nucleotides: TGTGCCGTGCGGGGGTTCAATCAGCCCCAGCATTTT.

In DNA, the CDR3 is TGCGCCAGCAGCGAACGGGACACAATTTATGAAGCTTTCTTT. It yields the protein CASSERDTIYEAFF. This chain connects TRBV4-1 to TRBJ1-1; possible D gene TRBD1, 6 bases. In germline, CDR1 is MGHRA, CDR2 YSYEKL. This CDR3 spans 14 amino acids. Trimming cost V 5 bases and J 7 bases, with 17 bases left between them.

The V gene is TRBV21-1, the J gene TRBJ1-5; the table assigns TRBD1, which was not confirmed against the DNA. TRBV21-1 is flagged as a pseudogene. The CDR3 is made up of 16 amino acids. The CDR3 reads CASTRTGESRNQPQHF. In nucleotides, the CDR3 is TGTGCCAGTACTCGGACAGGGGAGTCCAGGAATCAGCCCCAGCATTTT.

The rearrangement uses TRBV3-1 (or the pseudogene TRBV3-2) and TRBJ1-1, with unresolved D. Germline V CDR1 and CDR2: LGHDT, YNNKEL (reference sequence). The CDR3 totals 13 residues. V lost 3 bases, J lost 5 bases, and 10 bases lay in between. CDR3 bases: TGTGCCAGCAGCCAGATTTCGGGTACTGAAGCTTTCTTT. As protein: CASSQISGTEAFF.

The CDR3 protein is CASSSRSGGETQYF. As DNA, the CDR3 is TGTGCCAGCAGCTCTCGGTCGGGTGGGGAGACCCAGTACTTC. The gene calls are TRBV5-4 and TRBJ2-5; D is ambiguous. V was cut by 3 bases and J by 5 bases, with 14 bases left in between. Germline V gives CDR1 SGHNT, CDR2 YYREEE (reference sequence). The CDR3 runs 14 residues.

CDR3 in amino acids: CASRDSGQDTEAFF. The CDR3 nucleotides are TGTGCCAGCAGAGACTCGGGACAGGACACTGAAGCTTTCTTT. J is TRBJ1-1 and V is TRBV2, with 8 nucleotides matching TRBD1. Germline V gene lookup returns CDR1 SNHLY and CDR2 FYNNEI. Trimming at V came to 6 bases and at J to 3 bases, leaving 6 bases not matched to a gene. The CDR3 contains 14 residues.

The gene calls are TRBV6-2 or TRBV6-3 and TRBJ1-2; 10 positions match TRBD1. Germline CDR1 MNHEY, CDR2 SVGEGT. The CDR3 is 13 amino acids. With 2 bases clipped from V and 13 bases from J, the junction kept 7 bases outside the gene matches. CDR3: CASSYGWDRGSTF. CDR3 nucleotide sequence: TGTGCCAGCAGTTACGGCTGGGACAGGGGCAGCACCTTC.

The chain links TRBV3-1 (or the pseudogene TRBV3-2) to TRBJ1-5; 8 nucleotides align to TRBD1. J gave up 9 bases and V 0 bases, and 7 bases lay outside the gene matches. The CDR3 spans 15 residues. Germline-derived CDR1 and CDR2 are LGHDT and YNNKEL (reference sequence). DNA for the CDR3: TGTGCCAGCAGCCAAGATTTAAGACAGGGGTGGCCCCAGCATTTT. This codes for CASSQDLRQGWPQHF.

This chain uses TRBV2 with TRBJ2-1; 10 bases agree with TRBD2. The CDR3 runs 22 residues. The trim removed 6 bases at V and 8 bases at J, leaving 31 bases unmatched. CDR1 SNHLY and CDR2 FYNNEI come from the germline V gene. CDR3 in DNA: TGTGCCAGCAGCCCCGTCGTCCCCCCCAGCGGGAGGGCCTTTAGCCTAGCGGATGAGCAGTTCTTC. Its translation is CASSPVVPPSGRAFSLADEQFF. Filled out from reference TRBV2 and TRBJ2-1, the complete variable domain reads EPEVTQTPSHQVTQMGQEVILRCVPISNHLYFYWYRQILGQKVEFLVSFYNNEISEKSEIFDDQFSVERPDGSNFTLKIRSTKLEDSAMYFCASSPVVPPSGRAFSLADEQFFGPGTRLTVL.

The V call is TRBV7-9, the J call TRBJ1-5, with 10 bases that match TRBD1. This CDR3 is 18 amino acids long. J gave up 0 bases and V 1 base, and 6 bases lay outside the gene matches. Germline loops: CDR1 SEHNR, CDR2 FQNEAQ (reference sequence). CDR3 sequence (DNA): TGTGCCAGCAGCTTAGTCCCCGGGACAGGGGATAGCAATCAGCCCCAGCATTTT. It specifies CASSLVPGTGDSNQPQHF.

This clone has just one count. CDR3 bases: TGTGCCAGCAGTGACTCGTCTAGCTCTAGCACAGATACGCAGTATTTT. Translated: CASSDSSSSSTDTQYF. J is TRBJ2-3 and V is TRBV6-4; a weak D match, TRBD2 (5 bases). The V end was cut by 0 bases, the J end by 0 bases, with 10 bases between. Per germline, CDR1 MRHNA and CDR2 SNTAGT. The CDR3 loop spans 16 amino acids.

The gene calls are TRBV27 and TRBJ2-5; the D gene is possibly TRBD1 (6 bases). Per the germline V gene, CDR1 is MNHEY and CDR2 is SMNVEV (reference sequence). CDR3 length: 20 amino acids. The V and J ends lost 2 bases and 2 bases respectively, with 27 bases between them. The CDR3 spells CASSLRGSFGTQVIQETQYF. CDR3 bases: TGTGCCAGCAGTTTAAGGGGCTCATTCGGGACACAAGTAATACAAGAGACCCAGTACTTC.

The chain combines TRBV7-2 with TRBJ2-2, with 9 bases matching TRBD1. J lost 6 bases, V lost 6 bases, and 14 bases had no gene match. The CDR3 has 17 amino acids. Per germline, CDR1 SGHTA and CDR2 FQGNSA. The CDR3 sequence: CASSRIGGTGSSGELFF. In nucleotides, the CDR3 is TGTGCCAGCAGTCGGATTGGGGGGACAGGGTCGTCCGGGGAGCTGTTTTTT. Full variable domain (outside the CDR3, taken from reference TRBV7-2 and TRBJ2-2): GAGVSQSPSNKVTEKGKDVELRCDPISGHTALYWYRQSLGQGLEFLIYFQGNSAPDKSGLPSDRFSAERTGGSVSTLTIQRTQQEDSAVYLCASSRIGGTGSSGELFFGEGSRLTVL.

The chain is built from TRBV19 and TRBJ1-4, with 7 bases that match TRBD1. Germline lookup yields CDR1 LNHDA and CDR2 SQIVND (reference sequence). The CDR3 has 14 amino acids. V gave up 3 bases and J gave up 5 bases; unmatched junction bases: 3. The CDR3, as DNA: TGTGCCAGTAGTATGGGGACAGCAAATGAAAAACTGTTTTTT. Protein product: CASSMGTANEKLFF. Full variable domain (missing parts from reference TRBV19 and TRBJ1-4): DGGITQSPKYLFRKEGQNVTLSCEQNLNHDAMYWYRQDPGQGLRLIYYSQIVNDFQKGDIAEGYSVSREKKESFPLTVTSAQKNPTAFYLCASSMGTANEKLFFGSGTQLSVL.

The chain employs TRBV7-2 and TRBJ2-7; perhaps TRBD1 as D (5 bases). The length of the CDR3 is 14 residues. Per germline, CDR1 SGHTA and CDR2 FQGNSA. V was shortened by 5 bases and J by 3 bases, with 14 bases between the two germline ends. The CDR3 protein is CASSLRTTYYEQYF. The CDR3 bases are TGTGCCAGCAGCCTAAGGACAACCTACTACGAGCAGTACTTC.

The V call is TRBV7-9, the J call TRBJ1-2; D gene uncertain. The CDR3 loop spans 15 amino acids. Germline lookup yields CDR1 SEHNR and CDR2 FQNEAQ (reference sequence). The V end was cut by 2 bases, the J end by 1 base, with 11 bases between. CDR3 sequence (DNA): TGTGCCAGCAGCTTATCTGGAGGAAGTAACTATGGCTACACCTTC. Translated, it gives CASSLSGGSNYGYTF.

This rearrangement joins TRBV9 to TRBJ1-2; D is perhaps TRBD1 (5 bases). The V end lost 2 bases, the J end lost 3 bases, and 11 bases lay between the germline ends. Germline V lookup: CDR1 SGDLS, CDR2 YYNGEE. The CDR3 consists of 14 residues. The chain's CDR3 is CASSVMGEDYGYTF. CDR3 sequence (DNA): TGTGCCAGCAGCGTTATGGGGGAGGACTATGGCTACACCTTC. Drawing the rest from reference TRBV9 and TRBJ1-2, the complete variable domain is DSGVTQTPKHLITATGQRVTLRCSPRSGDLSVYWYQQSLDQGLQFLIQYYNGEERAKGNILERFSAQQFPDLHSELNLSSLELGDSALYFCASSVMGEDYGYTFGSGTRLTVV.

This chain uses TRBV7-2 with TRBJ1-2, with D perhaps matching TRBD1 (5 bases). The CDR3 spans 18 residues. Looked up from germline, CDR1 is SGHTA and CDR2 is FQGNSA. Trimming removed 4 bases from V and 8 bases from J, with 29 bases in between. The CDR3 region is CASSSLGRDWIFVRGYTF. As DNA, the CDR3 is TGTGCCAGCAGCTCCCTAGGGCGGGACTGGATCTTCGTAAGGGGCTACACCTTC.

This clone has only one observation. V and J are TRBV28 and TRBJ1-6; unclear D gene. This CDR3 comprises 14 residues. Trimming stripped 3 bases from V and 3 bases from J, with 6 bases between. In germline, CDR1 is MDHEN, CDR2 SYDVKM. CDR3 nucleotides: TGTGCCAGCAGTTTGAGTTACTATAATTCACCCCTCCACTTT. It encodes CASSLSYYNSPLHF. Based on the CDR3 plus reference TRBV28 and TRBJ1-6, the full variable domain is DVKVTQSSRYLVKRTGEKVFLECVQDMDHENMFWYRQDPGLGLRLIYFSYDVKMKEKGDIPEGYSVSREKKERFSLILESASTNQTSMYLCASSLSYYNSPLHFGNGTRLTVT.

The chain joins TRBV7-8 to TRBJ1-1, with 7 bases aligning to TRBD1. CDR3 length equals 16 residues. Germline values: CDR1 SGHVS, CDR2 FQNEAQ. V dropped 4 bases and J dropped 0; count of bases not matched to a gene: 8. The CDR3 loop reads CASSSGQALMNTEAFF. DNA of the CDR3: TGTGCCAGCAGCTCCGGACAGGCCCTAATGAACACTGAAGCTTTCTTT.

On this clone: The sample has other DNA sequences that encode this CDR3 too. The CDR3 DNA follows: TGTGCCAGCAGACTTTATAGCAATCAGCCCCAGCATTTT. Protein sequence: CASRLYSNQPQHF. The chain recombines TRBV27 with TRBJ1-5; D not resolved. CDR1 and CDR2 from the germline V gene are MNHEY and SMNVEV (reference sequence). The CDR3 has 13 residues. Trimming stripped 6 bases from V and 0 bases from J, with 6 bases between.

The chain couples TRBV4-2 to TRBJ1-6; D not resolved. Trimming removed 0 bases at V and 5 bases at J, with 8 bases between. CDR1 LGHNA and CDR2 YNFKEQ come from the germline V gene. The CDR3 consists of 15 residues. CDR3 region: CASSQDWRDNSPLHF. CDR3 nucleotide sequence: TGTGCCAGCAGCCAAGACTGGCGGGATAATTCACCCCTCCACTTT.

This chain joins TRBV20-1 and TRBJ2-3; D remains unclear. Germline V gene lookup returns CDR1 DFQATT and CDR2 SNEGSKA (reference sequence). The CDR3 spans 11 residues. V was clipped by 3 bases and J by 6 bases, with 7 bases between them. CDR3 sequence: CSASWLDTQYF. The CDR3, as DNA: TGCAGTGCTAGTTGGCTGGATACGCAGTATTTT.

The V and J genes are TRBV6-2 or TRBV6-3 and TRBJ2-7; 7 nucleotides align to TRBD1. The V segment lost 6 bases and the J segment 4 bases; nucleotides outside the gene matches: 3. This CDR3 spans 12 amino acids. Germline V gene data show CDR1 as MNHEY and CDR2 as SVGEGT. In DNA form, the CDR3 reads TGTGCCAGCAGCGACAGGGTGTACGAGCAGTACTTC. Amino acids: CASSDRVYEQYF.

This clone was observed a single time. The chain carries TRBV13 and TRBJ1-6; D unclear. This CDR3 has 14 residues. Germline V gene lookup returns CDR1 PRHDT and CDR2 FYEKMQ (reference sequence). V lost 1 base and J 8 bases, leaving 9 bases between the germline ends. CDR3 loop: CASSLVVSDSPLHF. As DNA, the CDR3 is TGTGCCAGCAGCTTAGTAGTGTCCGATTCACCCCTCCACTTT.

The CDR3 nucleotides are TGTGCCAGCAGCCCGACAGGCTTCTACGAGCAGTACTTC. Its translation: CASSPTGFYEQYF. The rearrangement joins TRBV6-5 to TRBJ2-7, with D possibly being TRBD1 (6 bases). Germline CDR1 reads MNHEY; CDR2 reads SVGAGI. The CDR3 spans 13 residues. With 6 bases removed from V and 3 bases from J, the gap between germline ends came to 12 bases.

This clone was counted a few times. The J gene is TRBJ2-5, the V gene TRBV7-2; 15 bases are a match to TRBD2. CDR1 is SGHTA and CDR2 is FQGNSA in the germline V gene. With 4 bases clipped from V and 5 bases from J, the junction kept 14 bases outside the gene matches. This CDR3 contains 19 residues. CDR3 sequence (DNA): TGTGCCAGCAGCTCCCGACCCTGGACTAGCGGGAGGGCCGATGAGACCCAGTACTTC. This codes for CASSSRPWTSGRADETQYF. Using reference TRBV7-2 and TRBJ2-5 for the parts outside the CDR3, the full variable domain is GAGVSQSPSNKVTEKGKDVELRCDPISGHTALYWYRQSLGQGLEFLIYFQGNSAPDKSGLPSDRFSAERTGGSVSTLTIQRTQQEDSAVYLCASSSRPWTSGRADETQYFGPGTRLLVL.

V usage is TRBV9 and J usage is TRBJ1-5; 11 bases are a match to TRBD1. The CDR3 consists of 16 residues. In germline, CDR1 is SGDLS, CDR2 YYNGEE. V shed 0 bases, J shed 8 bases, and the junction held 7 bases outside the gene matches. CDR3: CASSVADRGLSEPQHF. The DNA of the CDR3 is TGTGCCAGCAGCGTAGCGGACAGGGGGCTTTCGGAGCCCCAGCATTTT.

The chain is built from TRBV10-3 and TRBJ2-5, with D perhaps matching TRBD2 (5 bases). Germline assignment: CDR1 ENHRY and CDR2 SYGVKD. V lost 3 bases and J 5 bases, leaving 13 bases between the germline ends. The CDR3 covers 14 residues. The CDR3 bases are TGTGCCATCAGTGAATTCGGGGTTGGGGAGACCCAGTACTTC. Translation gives CAISEFGVGETQYF.

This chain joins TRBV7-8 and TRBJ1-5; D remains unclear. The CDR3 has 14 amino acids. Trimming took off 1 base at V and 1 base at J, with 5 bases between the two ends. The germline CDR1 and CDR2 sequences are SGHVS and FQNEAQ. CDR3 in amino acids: CASSLGQSNQPQHF. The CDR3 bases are TGTGCCAGCAGCTTAGGCCAGAGCAATCAGCCCCAGCATTTT. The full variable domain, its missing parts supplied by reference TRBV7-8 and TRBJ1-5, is GAGVSQSPRYKVAKRGQDVALRCDPISGHVSLFWYQQALGQGPEFLTYFQNEAQLDKSGLPSDRFFAERPEGSVSTLKIQRTQQEDSAVYLCASSLGQSNQPQHFGDGTRLSIL.

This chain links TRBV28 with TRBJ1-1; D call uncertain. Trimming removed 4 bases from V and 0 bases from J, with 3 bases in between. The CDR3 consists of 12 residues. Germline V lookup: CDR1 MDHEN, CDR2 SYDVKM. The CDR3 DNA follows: TGTGCCAGCAGTTCTGTGAACACTGAAGCTTTCTTT. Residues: CASSSVNTEAFF.